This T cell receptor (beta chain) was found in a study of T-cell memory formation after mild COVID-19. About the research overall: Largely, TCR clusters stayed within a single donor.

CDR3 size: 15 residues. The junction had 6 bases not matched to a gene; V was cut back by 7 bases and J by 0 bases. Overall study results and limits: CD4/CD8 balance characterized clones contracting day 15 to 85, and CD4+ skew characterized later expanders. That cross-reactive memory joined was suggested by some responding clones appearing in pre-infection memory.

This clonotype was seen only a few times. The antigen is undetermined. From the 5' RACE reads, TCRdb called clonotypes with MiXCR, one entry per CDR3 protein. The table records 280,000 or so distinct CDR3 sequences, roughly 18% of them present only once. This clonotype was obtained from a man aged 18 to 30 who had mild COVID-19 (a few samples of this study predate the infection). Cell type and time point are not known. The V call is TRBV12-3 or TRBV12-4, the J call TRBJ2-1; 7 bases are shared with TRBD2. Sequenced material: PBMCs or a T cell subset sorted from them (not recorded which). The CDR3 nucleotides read TGTGCCAGCACTTTCGGGGGGAGCTCCTACAATGAGCAGTTCTTC. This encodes CASTFGGSSYNEQFF.